This T cell receptor (beta chain) was sequenced in a study of early T cells in non-severe SARS-CoV-2 infection. About the study: Investigators sequenced bulk RNA drawn from unsorted whole blood, and chains remained unpaired.

This clonotype was recorded many times. Its antigen is undetermined. The library protocol tagged individual cDNA molecules with unique molecular identifiers. TCRdb reprocessed the 5' RACE reads with MiXCR, giving one entry per CDR3 protein. The sample lists approximately 37,000 distinct CDR3 sequences; roughly 5% were seen once. In germline, CDR1 is SGHTA, CDR2 FQGNSA. The CDR3 is made up of 12 amino acids. With 5 bases removed from V and 6 bases from J, the gap between germline ends came to 11 bases. Study-wide findings and caveats: VDJdb-based annotation leaned toward anti-spike CD8 responses and missed private and CD4 specificities.

The receptor's source is an adult who was a healthcare worker with PCR-confirmed SARS-CoV-2 infection or an uninfected control (not recorded which). The rearrangement links TRBV7-2 to TRBJ2-7; D call uncertain. Sequencing used whole blood. The DNA for the CDR3 is TGTGCCAGCAGCCTAACTCCTGGCGAGCAGTACTTC. Translating gives CASSLTPGEQYF. The entire variable domain, with the rest obtained from reference TRBV7-2 and TRBJ2-7, is as follows: GAGVSQSPSNKVTEKGKDVELRCDPISGHTALYWYRQSLGQGLEFLIYFQGNSAPDKSGLPSDRFSAERTGGSVSTLTIQRTQQEDSAVYLCASSLTPGEQYFGPGTRLTVT.